The next 6 T cell receptor beta chains were all read from a single sample in a study of blood T cell repertoires in COVID-19. The repertoire was sequenced with immunoSEQ multiplex PCR; TCRdb's copy has only in-frame clones and lacks some. The data hold approximately 97,000 clones, with approximately 86% observed a single time. Material for sequencing was peripheral blood. These receptors were obtained from a woman older than 75 with acute or convalescent COVID-19.

The chain recombines TRBV20-1 with TRBJ2-7; the D gene is possibly TRBD2 (5 bases). Germline V gene lookup returns CDR1 DFQATT and CDR2 SNEGSKA (reference sequence). With 7 bases removed from V and 4 bases from J, the gap between germline ends came to 8 bases. The CDR3 contains 10 residues. The CDR3 here is CSVPGYEQYF. The CDR3 coding sequence is TGCAGTGTGCCGGGGTACGAGCAGTACTTC.

The rearrangement links TRBV3-1 (or the pseudogene TRBV3-2) to TRBJ2-1, with 16 bases that match TRBD2. J was trimmed by 8 bases and V by 4 bases; bases with no gene match: 5. Germline lookup yields CDR1 LGHDT and CDR2 YNNKEL (reference sequence). The CDR3 has 16 residues. The CDR3 is CASSLRGTSGGDEQFF. CDR3 nucleotide sequence: TGTGCCAGCAGCCTCAGAGGGACTAGCGGGGGGGATGAGCAGTTCTTC.

The rearrangement joins TRBV18 to TRBJ1-4; D remains unclear. The CDR3 covers 13 residues. V was trimmed by 3 bases and J by 5 bases, leaving 7 bases between them. Germline CDR1 and CDR2: KGHSH and LQKENI. CDR3 in DNA: TGTGCCAGCTCACCCGGTCTAAATGAAAAACTGTTTTTT. Protein product: CASSPGLNEKLFF.

In nucleotides, the CDR3 is TGTGCCAGCGGCGAAGAGTTCCTGCGGCCGGGACAGGGGTTAGGTCAGCCCCAGCATTTT. This sequence encodes CASGEEFLRPGQGLGQPQHF. The chain is built from TRBV6-1 and TRBJ1-5, with 10 bases lining up with TRBD1. J lost 6 bases, V lost 8 bases, and 25 bases had no gene match. CDR1 and CDR2 (germline): MNHNS, SASEGT. The CDR3 is 20 residues long.

This clone was found a few times. V is TRBV19 and J is TRBJ1-2, with 9 nucleotides matching TRBD1. Germline V CDR1 and CDR2: LNHDA, SQIVND (reference sequence). The CDR3 contains 13 residues. Trimming took 6 bases from V and 5 from J; bases not matched to a gene: 4. For the CDR3, the DNA is TGTGCCAGTAGCCGACAGGGGGGGTATGGCTACACCTTC. Its translation: CASSRQGGYGYTF.

The rearrangement joins TRBV10-3 to TRBJ1-2; D unclear. This CDR3 has 15 amino acids. CDR1 and CDR2 from the germline V gene are ENHRY and SYGVKD. V shed 2 bases and J shed 7 bases, with 17 bases lying between them. CDR3 protein: CAISESGGSAGGYTF. The CDR3 nucleotides read TGTGCCATCAGTGAGAGTGGTGGCTCAGCGGGTGGCTACACCTTC.